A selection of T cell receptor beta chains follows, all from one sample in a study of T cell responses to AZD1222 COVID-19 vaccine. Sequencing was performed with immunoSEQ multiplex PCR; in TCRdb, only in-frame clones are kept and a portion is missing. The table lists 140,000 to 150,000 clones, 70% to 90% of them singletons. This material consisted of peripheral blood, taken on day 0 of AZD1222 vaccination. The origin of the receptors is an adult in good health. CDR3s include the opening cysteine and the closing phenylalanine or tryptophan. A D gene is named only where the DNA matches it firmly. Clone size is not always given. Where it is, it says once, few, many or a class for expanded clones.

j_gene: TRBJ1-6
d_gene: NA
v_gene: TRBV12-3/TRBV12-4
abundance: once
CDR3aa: CASTLGYSPLHF
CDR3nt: TGTGCCAGCACCCTAGGGTACTCACCCCTCCACTTT

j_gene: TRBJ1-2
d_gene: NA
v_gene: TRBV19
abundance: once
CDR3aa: CASRYGDRPNYGYTF
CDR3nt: TGTGCCAGTAGATACGGAGACAGACCTAACTATGGCTACACCTTC

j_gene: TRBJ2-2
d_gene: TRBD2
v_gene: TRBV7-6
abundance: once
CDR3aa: CASSGLAGGTGELFF
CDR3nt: TGTGCCAGCAGCGGACTAGCGGGAGGTACCGGGGAGCTGTTTTTT

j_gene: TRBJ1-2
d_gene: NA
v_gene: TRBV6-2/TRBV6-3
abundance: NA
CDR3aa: CASSYGTGQSGGYTF
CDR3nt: TGTGCCAGCAGTTACGGTACAGGGCAATCCGGTGGCTACACCTTC

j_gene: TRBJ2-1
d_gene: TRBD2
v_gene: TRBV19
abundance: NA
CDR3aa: CASSIGASGRAVEQFF
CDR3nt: TGTGCCAGTAGTATAGGGGCTAGCGGGAGGGCCGTTGAGCAGTTCTTC

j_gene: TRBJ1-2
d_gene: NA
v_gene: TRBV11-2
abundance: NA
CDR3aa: CASSYSRKNPNYGYTF
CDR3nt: TGTGCCAGCAGCTACTCTCGTAAAAACCCTAACTATGGCTACACCTTC

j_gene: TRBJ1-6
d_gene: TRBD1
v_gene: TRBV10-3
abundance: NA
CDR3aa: CAIRVTGQVNSPLHF
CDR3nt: TGTGCCATCAGAGTAACAGGACAGGTGAATTCACCCCTCCACTTT

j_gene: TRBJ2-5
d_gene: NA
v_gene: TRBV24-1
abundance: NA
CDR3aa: CATAGVQETQYF
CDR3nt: TGTGCCACGGCCGGGGTTCAAGAGACCCAGTACTTC

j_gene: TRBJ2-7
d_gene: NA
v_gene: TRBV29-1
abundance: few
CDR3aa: CSASSSDEQYF
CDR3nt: TGCAGCGCCTCATCTAGCGACGAGCAGTACTTC

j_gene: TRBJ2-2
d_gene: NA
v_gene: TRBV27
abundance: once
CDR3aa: CATGRESGELFF
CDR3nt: TGTGCCACCGGACGGGAAAGCGGGGAGCTGTTTTTT

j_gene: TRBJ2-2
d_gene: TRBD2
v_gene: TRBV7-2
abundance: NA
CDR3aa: CASSYGTSGSMELFF
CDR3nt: TGTGCCAGCAGCTATGGCACTAGCGGGAGTATGGAGCTGTTTTTT

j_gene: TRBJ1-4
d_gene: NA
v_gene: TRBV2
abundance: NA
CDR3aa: CASRIGTEKLFF
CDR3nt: TGTGCCAGCAGGATTGGGACTGAAAAACTGTTTTTT